This T cell receptor (beta chain) comes out of a study of vaccination and CD4 T cells after COVID-19 (dated by TCRdb to 2022 to 2024). About the full investigation: Every convalescent patient had a positive nasal swab PCR test for SARS-CoV-2, with mild disease in 8 to 10 patients and severe disease in one. The convalescent cohort comprised six males and four females, including two Hispanic individuals, seven Caucasians, two Asians and one multiracial person. Participants got two doses of the Pfizer-BioNTech BNT162b2 vaccine (n=8) or two doses of the Moderna mRNA-1273 vaccine (n=2). Post-COVID blood samples from convalescent patients were collected a median of about 100 days after diagnosis, with a range of about 35 to 161 days. Post-vaccine blood samples were obtained a median of approximately 74 days after the second vaccine dose, with a range of 14 to 241 days. Overlapping spike peptide pools from SARS-CoV-2 and from the common cold coronaviruses HCoV-NL63, HCoV-OC43 and HCoV-229E were used as culture stimuli. As controls, cultures received a CEFX viral epitope pool (the positive control), an HIV-1 Nef peptide pool (the negative control), or no peptide at all. In approximately ten COVID-19 convalescent patients and a handful of infection-naive healthy vaccine recipients, the spike-specific CD4+ TCR repertoire before mRNA vaccination was compared with the repertoire after mRNA vaccination.

Libraries were made using PCR. DNA from cultured CD4+ T cells was subjected to TCR sequencing with the Oncomine TCR Beta short-read assay at the Johns Hopkins FTIC core. The QIAamp micro DNA kit was used to extract genomic DNA from the cultured CD4+ T cells. Oncomine TCR Beta libraries made from cultured CD4+ T cells were pooled using unique dual indexes and sequenced on an Illumina iSeq 100. The original methods were these. Non-productive sequences were removed, and CDR3s not starting with C, not ending with F or W, or shorter than 7 amino acids were discarded. The MANAFEST web application identified antigen-specific clonotypes by comparing peptide-stimulated wells against reference wells and other culture wells. Positive clones required FDR below 0.05, an odds ratio above 5, and productive frequency above 0.1% in at least two of three replicate wells. Clonotypes that were significantly expanded in both SARS-CoV-2 spike wells and at least one common cold coronavirus spike condition were defined as cross-reactive. Using R version 3.6.1, CDR3 homology was evaluated through Levenshtein distances (stringdist) along with unrooted phylogenetic trees (ape). The public reads were run again by TCRdb, first through fastp at Q25 and then through MiXCR, and only productive beta chains were kept. Rows merge per CDR3 protein into single entries with the most common DNA and genes. These V and J calls originate from TCRdb's pipeline instead of the authors' own analysis. The sample data list some 16,000 distinct CDR3 sequences, and more than 65% of these were observed just once. The top ten constitute about 16% of the sample.

The treatment or condition label corresponds to: roughly ten-day PBMC culture with coronavirus spike peptide pools or control peptides (ViraFEST assay). To expand antigen-specific T cells with peptide pools and then pick out the expanded clonotypes through TCR sequencing, the study relied on the ViraFEST assay. The positive SARS-CoV-2 PCR tests of the convalescent patients were dated from March to December 2020, before the Alpha, Beta and Delta variants emerged in the United States. Fewer than 2.5 million PBMCs per well were cultured in IMDM with about 5% human AB serum and about 9.2 IU/ml IL-2, plus 10 ug/ml peptide pools. Half of the culture medium was replaced with fresh IL-2-containing medium on days 3 and 7. CD4+ T cells were isolated after approximately ten days of culture through negative selection using the EasySep CD4+ T cell isolation kit. Ficoll-Paque Plus gradient centrifugation was used to isolate PBMCs from whole blood, and the isolated PBMCs were then either used fresh or cryopreserved at -140C. Triplicate wells were generally used for each culture condition.

Summary of the overall study and its limitations: The median number of SARS-CoV-2-reactive clonotypes rose from fewer than 25 after infection to 30 to 45 after vaccination, but the change was not significant. In convalescent patients, a median 86.3% of post-vaccine SARS-CoV-2-reactive clones were detected only after vaccination, suggesting vaccine-specific priming. Only a relatively small number of convalescent patients were included in the study, and early timepoints following natural infection were not analyzed. Nearly all vaccine-specific clones in convalescent patients (304 of 307) were mono-reactive for SARS-CoV-2 spike rather than cross-reactive with common cold coronaviruses.

This clonotype was seen once. Its antigen is unknown. Base-call qualities are not available, and no considerably larger clone is one nucleotide away. One read is thin evidence. The CDR3 numbers 15 residues from cysteine through phenylalanine. The entry retains the CDR3 DNA only, 45 bases that are in frame from base 1. The junction carries 14 bases between V and J, which are trimmed by 1 base and 5 bases respectively. CDR1 SGHTA and CDR2 FQGNSA were looked up in the germline V gene. The rearranged segments are TRBV7-2 and TRBJ1-2, with a weak D call of TRBD1 (6 bases match). The receptor comes from a human donor who had recovered from COVID-19. Specimen: CD4+ T cells from blood, cultured in vitro. CDR3 region: CASSLDGGTSYGYTF. The DNA sequence follows: TGTGCCAGCAGCTTAGACGGAGGGACAAGTTATGGCTACACCTTC.